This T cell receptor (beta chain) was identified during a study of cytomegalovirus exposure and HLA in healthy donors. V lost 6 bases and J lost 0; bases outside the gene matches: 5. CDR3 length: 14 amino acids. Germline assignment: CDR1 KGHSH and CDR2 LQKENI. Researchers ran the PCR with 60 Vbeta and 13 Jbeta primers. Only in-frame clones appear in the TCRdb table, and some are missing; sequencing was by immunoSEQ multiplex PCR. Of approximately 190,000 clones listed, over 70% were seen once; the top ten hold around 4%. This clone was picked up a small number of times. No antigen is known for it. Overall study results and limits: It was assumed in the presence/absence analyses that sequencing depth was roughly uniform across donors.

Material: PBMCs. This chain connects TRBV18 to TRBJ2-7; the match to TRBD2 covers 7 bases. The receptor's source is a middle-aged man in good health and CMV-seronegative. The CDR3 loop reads CASSLGGGSYEQYF. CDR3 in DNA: TGTGCCAGCTCCTTGGGGGGGGGCTCCTACGAGCAGTACTTC.